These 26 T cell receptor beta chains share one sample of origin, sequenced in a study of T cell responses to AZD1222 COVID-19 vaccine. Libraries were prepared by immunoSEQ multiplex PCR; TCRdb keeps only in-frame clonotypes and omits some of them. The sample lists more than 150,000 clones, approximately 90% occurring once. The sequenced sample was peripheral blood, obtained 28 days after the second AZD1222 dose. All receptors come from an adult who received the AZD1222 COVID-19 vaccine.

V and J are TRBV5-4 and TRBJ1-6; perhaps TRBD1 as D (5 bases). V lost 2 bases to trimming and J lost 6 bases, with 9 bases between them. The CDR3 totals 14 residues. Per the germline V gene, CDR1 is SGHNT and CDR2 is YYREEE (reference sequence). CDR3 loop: CASSFGGANSPLHF. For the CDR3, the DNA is TGTGCCAGCAGCTTTGGTGGGGCTAATTCACCCCTCCACTTT.

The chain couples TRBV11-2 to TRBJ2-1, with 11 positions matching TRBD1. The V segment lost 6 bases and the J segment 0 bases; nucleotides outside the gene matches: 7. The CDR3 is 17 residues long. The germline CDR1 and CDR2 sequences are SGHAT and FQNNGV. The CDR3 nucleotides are TGTGCCAGCAGACGACCGGGACAGGGGGGCTCCTACAATGAGCAGTTCTTC. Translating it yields CASRRPGQGGSYNEQFF. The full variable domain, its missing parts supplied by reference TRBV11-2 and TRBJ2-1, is EAGVAQSPRYKIIEKRQSVAFWCNPISGHATLYWYQQILGQGPKLLIQFQNNGVVDDSQLPKDRFSAERLKGVDSTLKIQPAKLEDSAVYLCASRRPGQGGSYNEQFFGPGTRLTVL.

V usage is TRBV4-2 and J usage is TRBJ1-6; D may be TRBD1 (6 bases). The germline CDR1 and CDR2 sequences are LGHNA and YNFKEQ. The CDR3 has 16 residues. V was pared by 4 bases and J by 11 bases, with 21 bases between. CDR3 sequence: CASSLPLTGGPTPLHF. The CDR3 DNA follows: TGTGCCAGCAGCCTCCCCTTGACGGGGGGCCCGACACCCCTCCACTTT.

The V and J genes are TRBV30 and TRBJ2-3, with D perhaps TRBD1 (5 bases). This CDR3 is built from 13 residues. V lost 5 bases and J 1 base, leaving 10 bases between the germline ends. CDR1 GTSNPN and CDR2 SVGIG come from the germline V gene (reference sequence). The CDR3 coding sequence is TGTGCCTGGCGGACACGCGGCACAGATACGCAGTATTTT. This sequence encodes CAWRTRGTDTQYF.

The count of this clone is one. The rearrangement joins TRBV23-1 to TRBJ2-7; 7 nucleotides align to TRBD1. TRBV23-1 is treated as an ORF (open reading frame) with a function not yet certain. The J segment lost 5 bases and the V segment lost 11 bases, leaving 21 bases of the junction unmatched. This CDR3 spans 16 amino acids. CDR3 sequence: CAGFVRVDRDSHEQYF. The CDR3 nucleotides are TGCGCCGGCTTTGTGCGGGTTGACAGGGATTCCCACGAGCAGTACTTC.

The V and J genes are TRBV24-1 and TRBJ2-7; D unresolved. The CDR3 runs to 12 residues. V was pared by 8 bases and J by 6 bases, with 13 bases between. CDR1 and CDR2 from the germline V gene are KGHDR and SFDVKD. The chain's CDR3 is CATTRRRAEQYF. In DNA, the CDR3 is TGTGCCACCACCCGACGAAGAGCCGAGCAGTACTTC.

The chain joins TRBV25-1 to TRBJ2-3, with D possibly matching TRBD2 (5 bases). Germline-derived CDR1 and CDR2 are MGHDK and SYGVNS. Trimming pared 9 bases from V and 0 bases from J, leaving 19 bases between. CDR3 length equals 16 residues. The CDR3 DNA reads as TGTGCCAGTTCCCGAATTGATCCGGGAAGCACAGATACGCAGTATTTT. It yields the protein CASSRIDPGSTDTQYF.

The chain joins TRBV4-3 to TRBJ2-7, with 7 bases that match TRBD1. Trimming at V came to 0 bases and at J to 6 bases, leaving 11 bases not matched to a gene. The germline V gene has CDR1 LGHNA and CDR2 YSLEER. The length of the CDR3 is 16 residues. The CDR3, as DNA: TGCGCCAGCAGCCAAGATTTTGCAGCGCAGGGGGTCGAGCAGTACTTC. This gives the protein CASSQDFAAQGVEQYF.

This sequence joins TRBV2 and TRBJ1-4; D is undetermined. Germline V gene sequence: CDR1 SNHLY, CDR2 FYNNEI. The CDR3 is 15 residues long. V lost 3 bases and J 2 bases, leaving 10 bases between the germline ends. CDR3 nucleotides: TGTGCCAGCAGTGACCGGGCCCGCACTAATGAAAAACTGTTTTTT. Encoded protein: CASSDRARTNEKLFF.

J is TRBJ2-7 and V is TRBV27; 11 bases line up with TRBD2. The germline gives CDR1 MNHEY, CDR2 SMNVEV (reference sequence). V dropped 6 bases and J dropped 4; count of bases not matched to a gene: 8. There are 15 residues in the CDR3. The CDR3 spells CASRIPTSGTYEQYF. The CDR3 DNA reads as TGTGCCAGCAGAATTCCGACTAGCGGGACGTACGAGCAGTACTTC.

The CDR3 region has the DNA TGTGCCAGCAGCTATGAGCATCGGGGGGGGTCCTACGAGCAGTACTTC. It yields the protein CASSYEHRGGSYEQYF. The rearrangement links TRBV6-2 or TRBV6-3 to TRBJ2-7, with 8 bases lining up with TRBD2. Germline assignment: CDR1 MNHEY and CDR2 SVGEGT. Trimming at V came to 6 bases and at J to 1 base, leaving 11 bases not matched to a gene. The CDR3 spans 16 residues.

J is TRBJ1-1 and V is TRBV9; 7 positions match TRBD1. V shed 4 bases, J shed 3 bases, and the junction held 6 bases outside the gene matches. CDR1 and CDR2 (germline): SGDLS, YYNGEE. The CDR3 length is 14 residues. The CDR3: CASSTTGRDTEAFF. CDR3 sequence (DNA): TGTGCCAGCAGCACGACAGGGCGGGACACTGAAGCTTTCTTT.

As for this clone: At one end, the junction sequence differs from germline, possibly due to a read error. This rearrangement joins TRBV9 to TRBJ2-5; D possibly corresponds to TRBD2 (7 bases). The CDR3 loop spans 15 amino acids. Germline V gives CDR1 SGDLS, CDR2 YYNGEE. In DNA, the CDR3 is TGTGCCAGTAGCGCACTGGGGGGAGGGGGAGAGACCCAGTACTTC. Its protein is CASSALGGGGETQYF.

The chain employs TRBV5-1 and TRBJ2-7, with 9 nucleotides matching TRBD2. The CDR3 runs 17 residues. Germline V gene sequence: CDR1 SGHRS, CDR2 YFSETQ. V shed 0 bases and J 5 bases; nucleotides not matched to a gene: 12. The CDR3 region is CASSLGLAGRKLNEQYF. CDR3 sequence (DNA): TGCGCCAGCAGCTTGGGGCTAGCGGGGCGAAAATTGAACGAGCAGTACTTC.

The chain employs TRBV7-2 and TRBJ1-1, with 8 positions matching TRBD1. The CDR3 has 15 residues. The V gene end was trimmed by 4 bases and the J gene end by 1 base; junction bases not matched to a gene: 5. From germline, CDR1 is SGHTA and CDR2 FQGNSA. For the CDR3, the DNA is TGTGCCAGCAGCTATAGACAGGGGCAGAACACTGAAGCTTTCTTT. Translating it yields CASSYRQGQNTEAFF.

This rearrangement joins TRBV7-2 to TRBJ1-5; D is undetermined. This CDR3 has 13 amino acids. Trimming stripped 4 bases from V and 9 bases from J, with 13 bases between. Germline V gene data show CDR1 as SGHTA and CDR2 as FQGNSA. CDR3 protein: CASSSDDTRPQHF. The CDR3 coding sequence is TGTGCCAGCAGCTCCGACGACACTCGGCCCCAGCATTTT.

The CDR3 DNA follows: TGTGCCACTACGGGTCGCTCCTACGAGCAGTACTTC. This sequence encodes CATTGRSYEQYF. This rearrangement joins TRBV28 to TRBJ2-7; no clear D. V lost 10 bases and J 0 bases, leaving 10 bases between the germline ends. The CDR3 has 12 residues. The germline V gene has CDR1 MDHEN and CDR2 SYDVKM.

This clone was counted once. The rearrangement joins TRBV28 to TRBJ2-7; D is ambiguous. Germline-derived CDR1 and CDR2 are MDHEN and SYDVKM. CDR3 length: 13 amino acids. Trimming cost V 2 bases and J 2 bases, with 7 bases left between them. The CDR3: CASSLPSTYEQYF. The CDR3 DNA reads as TGTGCCAGCAGTTTACCCTCTACCTACGAGCAGTACTTC.

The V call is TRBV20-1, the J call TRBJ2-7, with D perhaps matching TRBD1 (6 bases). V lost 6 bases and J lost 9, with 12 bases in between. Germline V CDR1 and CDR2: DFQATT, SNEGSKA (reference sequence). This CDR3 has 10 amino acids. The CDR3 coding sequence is TGCAGTGCACAGGGAGTCTGGCAGTACTTC. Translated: CSAQGVWQYF.

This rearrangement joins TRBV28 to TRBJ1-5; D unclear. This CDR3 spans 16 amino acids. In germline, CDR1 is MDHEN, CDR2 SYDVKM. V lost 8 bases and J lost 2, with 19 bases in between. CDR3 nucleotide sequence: TGTGCCAGCCACGAGGGATTCGAAGCCGGCAATCAGCCCCAGCATTTT. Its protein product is CASHEGFEAGNQPQHF. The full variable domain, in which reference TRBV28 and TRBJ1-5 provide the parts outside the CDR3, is DVKVTQSSRYLVKRTGEKVFLECVQDMDHENMFWYRQDPGLGLRLIYFSYDVKMKEKGDIPEGYSVSREKKERFSLILESASTNQTSMYLCASHEGFEAGNQPQHFGDGTRLSIL.

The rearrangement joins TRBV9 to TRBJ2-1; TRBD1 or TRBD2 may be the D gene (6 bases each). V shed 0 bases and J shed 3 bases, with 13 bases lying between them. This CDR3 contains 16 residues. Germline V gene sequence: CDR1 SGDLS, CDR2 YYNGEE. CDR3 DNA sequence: TGTGCCAGCAGCGTAGACACGGGGGCCGGCTACAATGAGCAGTTCTTC. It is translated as CASSVDTGAGYNEQFF.

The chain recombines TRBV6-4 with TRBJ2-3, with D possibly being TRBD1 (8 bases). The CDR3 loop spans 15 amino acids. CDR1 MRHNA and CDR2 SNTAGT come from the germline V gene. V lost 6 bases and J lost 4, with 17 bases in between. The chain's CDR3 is CASRPTTGGADTQYF. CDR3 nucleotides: TGTGCCAGCAGACCGACTACAGGGGGGGCAGATACGCAGTATTTT.

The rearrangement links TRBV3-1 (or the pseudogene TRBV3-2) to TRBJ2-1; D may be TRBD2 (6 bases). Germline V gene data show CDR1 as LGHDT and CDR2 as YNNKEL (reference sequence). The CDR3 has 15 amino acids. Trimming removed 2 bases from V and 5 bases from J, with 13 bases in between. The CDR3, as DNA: TGTGCCAGCAGCCAATATGGGGGGAACAACAATGAGCAGTTCTTC. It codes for CASSQYGGNNNEQFF.

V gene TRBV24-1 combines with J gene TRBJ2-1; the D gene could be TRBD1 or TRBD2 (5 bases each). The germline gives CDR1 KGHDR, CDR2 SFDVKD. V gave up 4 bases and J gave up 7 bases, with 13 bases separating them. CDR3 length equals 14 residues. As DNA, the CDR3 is TGTGCCACCAGTGACGGGACCCTCCTTAATGAGCAGTTCTTC. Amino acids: CATSDGTLLNEQFF.

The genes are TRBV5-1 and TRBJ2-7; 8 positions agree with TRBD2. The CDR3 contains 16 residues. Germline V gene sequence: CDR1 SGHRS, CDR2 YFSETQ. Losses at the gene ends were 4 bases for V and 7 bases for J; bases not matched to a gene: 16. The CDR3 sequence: CASSVQPGLETSEQYF. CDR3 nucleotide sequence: TGCGCCAGCAGCGTGCAACCGGGACTAGAGACAAGTGAGCAGTACTTC.

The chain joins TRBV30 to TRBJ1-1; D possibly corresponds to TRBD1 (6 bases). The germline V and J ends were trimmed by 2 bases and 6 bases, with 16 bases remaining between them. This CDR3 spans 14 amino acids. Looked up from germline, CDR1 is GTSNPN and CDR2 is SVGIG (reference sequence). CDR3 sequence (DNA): TGTGCCTGGAGTCTCGGGACACCAGGGCCTGAAGCTTTCTTT. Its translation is CAWSLGTPGPEAFF.